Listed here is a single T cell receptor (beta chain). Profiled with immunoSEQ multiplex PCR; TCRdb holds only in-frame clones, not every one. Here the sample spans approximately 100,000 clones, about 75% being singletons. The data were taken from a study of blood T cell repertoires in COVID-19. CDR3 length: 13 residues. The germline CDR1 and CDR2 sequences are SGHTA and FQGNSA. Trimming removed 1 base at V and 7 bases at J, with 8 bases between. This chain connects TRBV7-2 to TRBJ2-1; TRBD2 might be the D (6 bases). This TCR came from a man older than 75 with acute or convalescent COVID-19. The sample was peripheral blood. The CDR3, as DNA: TGTGCCAGCAGCTTAGTGGCGGGGAATGAGCAGTTCTTC. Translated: CASSLVAGNEQFF.